The present entry profiles one T cell receptor (beta chain) with its context. The data belong to a study of blood T cell repertoires in COVID-19. Study-wide context: COVID-19 samples, acute and convalescent, were from the United States, Italy and Spain.

Seattle-derived patients entered the study during active infection and were followed longitudinally. Original methodology: Nucleated cell number was recorded as an estimate derived from reference gene primer amplification. Data came from immunoSEQ multiplex PCR; TCRdb stores just in-frame clones and leaves some out. That table gives V, J and clone size, and the DNA gave D and trimming. The sample carries 120,000 or so clones, about 88% recorded once. CDR1 is KGHSH and CDR2 is LQKENI in the germline V gene. This CDR3 is 14 amino acids long. V shed 5 bases and J shed 7 bases, with 12 bases lying between them.

This TCR came from a man aged 55 to 70 with COVID-19, enrolled during active disease. Sequencing was done on a sample of peripheral blood. V is TRBV18 and J is TRBJ1-6, with a possible D match to TRBD1 (6 bases). Here the CDR3 reads CASSSGQNNSPLHF. The CDR3 DNA reads as TGTGCCAGCTCATCCGGACAGAACAATTCACCCCTCCACTTT. The variable domain in full, with the rest retrieved from reference TRBV18 and TRBJ1-6, is NAGVMQNPRHLVRRRGQEARLRCSPMKGHSHVYWYRQLPEEGLKFMVYLQKENIIDESGMPKERFSAEFPKEGPSILRIQQVVRGDSAAYFCASSSGQNNSPLHFGNGTRLTVT.